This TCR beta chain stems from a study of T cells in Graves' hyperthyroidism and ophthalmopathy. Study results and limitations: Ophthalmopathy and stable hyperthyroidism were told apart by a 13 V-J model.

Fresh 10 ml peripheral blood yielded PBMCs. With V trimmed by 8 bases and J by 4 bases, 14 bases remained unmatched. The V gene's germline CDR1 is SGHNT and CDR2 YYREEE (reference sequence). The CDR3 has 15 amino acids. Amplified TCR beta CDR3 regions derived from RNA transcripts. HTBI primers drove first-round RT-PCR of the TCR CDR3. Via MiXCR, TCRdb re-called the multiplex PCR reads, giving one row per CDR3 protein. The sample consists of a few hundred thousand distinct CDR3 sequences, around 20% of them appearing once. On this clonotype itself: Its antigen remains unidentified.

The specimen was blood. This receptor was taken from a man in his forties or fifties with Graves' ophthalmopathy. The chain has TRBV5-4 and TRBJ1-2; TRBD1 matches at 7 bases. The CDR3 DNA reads TGTGCCAGACCAAAGGAGACAGGGAGCTGCTATGGCTACACCTTC. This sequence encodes CARPKETGSCYGYTF.